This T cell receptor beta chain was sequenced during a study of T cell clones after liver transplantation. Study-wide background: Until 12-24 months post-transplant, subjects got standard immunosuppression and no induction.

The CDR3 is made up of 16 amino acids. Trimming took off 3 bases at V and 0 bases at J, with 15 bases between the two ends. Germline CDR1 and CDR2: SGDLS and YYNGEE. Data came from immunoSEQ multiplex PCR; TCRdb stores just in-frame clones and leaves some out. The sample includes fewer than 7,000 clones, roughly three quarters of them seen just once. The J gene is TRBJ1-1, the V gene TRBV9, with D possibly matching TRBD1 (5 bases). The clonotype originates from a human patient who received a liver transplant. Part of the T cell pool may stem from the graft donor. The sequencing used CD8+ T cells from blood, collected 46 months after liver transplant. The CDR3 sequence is CASSAPGADLNTEAFF. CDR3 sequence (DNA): TGTGCCAGCAGCGCCCCCGGGGCGGATTTGAACACTGAAGCTTTCTTT.